This is a list of T cell receptor beta chains from one sample in a study of T-cell reconstitution after alpha-beta-depleted transplantation in children. TCRdb re-called the PCR reads through MiXCR, storing one row per CDR3 protein. Of over 200,000 distinct CDR3 sequences listed, roughly 10% are singletons. The sample in question was PBMCs from the stem cell graft donor, obtained from the stem cell graft. The source of these receptors is a human donor who donated a stem cell graft to a child with acute lymphoblastic leukemia. The CDR3 runs from the conserved cysteine through the conserved F or W. D genes are given only for firm matches. Only some rows state a clone size, as once, few, many or a class for expanded clones.

d_call,clone_size,j_call,v_call,cdr3_nt,cdr3_aa
TRBD1,few,TRBJ1-6,TRBV25-1,TGTGCCAGCAGTGAAGAAAGGGGGCGGGGTTCACCCCTCCACTTT,CASSEERGRGSPLHF
TRBD1,many,TRBJ2-7,TRBV7-2,TGTGCCAGCAGCCGACAGGGAATCGACGAGCAGTACTTC,CASSRQGIDEQYF
TRBD1,many,TRBJ1-2,TRBV5-4,TGTGCCAGCAGCTTTGACAGGGGGACCTATGGCTACACCTTC,CASSFDRGTYGYTF
TRBD1,many,TRBJ2-7,TRBV5-5,TGTGCCAGCAGCAGAAGACAGGGGATCTACGAGCAGTACTTC,CASSRRQGIYEQYF
NA,few,TRBJ2-5,TRBV3-1,TGTGCCAGCAGCCAAGGGACGTACCAAGAGACCCAGTACTTC,CASSQGTYQETQYF
NA,NA,TRBJ2-1,TRBV10-3,TGTGCCTCAACGCCCTCCGACTACAATGAGCAGTTCTTC,CASTPSDYNEQFF
NA,few,TRBJ2-3,TRBV27,TGTGCCAGCAGTACAACAGGGTTCCGAGAAGATACGCAGTATTTT,CASSTTGFREDTQYF
NA,few,TRBJ1-5,TRBV7-9,TGTGCCAGCAGTAGGGAGGGGGAAAGGAGTCAGCCCCAGCATTTT,CASSREGERSQPQHF
NA,few,TRBJ1-6,TRBV18,TGTGCCAGCTCACCACGGTCTACCTCCTATAATTCACCCCTCCACTTT,CASSPRSTSYNSPLHF
TRBD1,many,TRBJ1-1,TRBV28,TGTGCCAGCAGGGCAGACAGGGGGTACACTGAAGCTTTCTTT,CASRADRGYTEAFF
TRBD2,NA,TRBJ2-7,TRBV27,TGTGCCAGCAGTTTCCAGCGGGGTTCCGAGCAGTACTTC,CASSFQRGSEQYF
NA,many,TRBJ1-1,TRBV11-2,TGTGCCAGCAGCTTAGACACTGAAGCTTTCTTT,CASSLDTEAFF
TRBD1,many,TRBJ2-2,TRBV6-1,TGTGCCAGCACCTCGGGACAGGGAAACACCGGGGAGCTGTTTTTT,CASTSGQGNTGELFF
NA,NA,TRBJ1-2,TRBV5-1,TGCGCCAGCAGCTTGAAATCTGGGGGATATGGCTACACCTTC,CASSLKSGGYGYTF
TRBD1,few,TRBJ2-7,TRBV6-5,TGTGCCAGCAACGGACAGGACTCCTACGAGCAGTACTTC,CASNGQDSYEQYF
NA,many,TRBJ1-2,TRBV19,TGTGCCAGTAGTACCCTCAACTATGGCTACACCTTC,CASSTLNYGYTF
NA,NA,TRBJ1-3,TRBV4-1,TGCGCCAGCAGCCGCCCACCCGCCGGGGGCTACTCTGGAAACACCATATATTTT,CASSRPPAGGYSGNTIYF
NA,few,TRBJ2-4,TRBV5-1,TGCGCCAGCAGCTTGGAAGGCAGGGGAAACATTCAGTACTTC,CASSLEGRGNIQYF
NA,NA,TRBJ2-5,TRBV7-2,TGTGCCAGCAGCCCCGACAGAAGCTTCCAAGAGACCCAGTACTTC,CASSPDRSFQETQYF
NA,NA,TRBJ1-1,TRBV20-1,TGCAGTGCTAGGATCCAGGGCACTGAAGCTTTCTTT,CSARIQGTEAFF
TRBD2,many,TRBJ2-2,TRBV5-1,TGCGCCAGCAGCCATGGACTAGCGGGGCACACCGGGGAGCTGTTTTTT,CASSHGLAGHTGELFF
TRBD1,few,TRBJ2-7,TRBV5-1,TGCGCCAGCAGCTTGGAAGGGACAGGGCCCTACGAGCAGTACTTC,CASSLEGTGPYEQYF
NA,few,TRBJ2-3,TRBV15,TGTGCCACCAGCAGCCGACAGGACCACACAGATACGCAGTATTTT,CATSSRQDHTDTQYF
TRBD1,many,TRBJ1-1,TRBV5-1,TGCGCCAGCAGCAGCGGACAGGGCATGAACACTGAAGCTTTCTTT,CASSSGQGMNTEAFF
NA,many,TRBJ2-1,TRBV4-1,TGCGCCAGCAGCCAGCGTTACGGCTCCTACAATGAGCAGTTCTTC,CASSQRYGSYNEQFF
TRBD1,NA,TRBJ2-7,TRBV20-1,TGCAGTGCCGGGGACAGCGCCTACGAGCAGTACTTC,CSAGDSAYEQYF
NA,NA,TRBJ1-5,TRBV19,TGTGCCAGTAGTATCCAATTGGGTCAGCCCCAGCATTTT,CASSIQLGQPQHF
NA,many,TRBJ2-7,TRBV29-1,TGCAGCGTTGTGGGGGCTAGCCACGAGCAGTACTTC,CSVVGASHEQYF
NA,many,TRBJ2-4,TRBV29-1,TGCAGCGTTCAGGGGAGCGAAAACATTCAGTACTTC,CSVQGSENIQYF
NA,NA,TRBJ2-7,TRBV12-5,TGTGCTAGTGGTTTGGACTCATACGAGCAGTACTTC,CASGLDSYEQYF
TRBD1,NA,TRBJ1-2,TRBV6-6,TGTGCCAACTCCGGGACAGGGACCAATGGCTACACCTTC,CANSGTGTNGYTF
NA,NA,TRBJ1-1,TRBV3-1,TGTGCCAGCAGCCTGAGGGCAGGCAATCGTGAAGCTTTCTTT,CASSLRAGNREAFF
NA,NA,TRBJ1-2,TRBV27,TGTGCCAGCAGTCCCCAATGGGGGGGAGGCTACACCTTC,CASSPQWGGGYTF
TRBD2,many,TRBJ2-1,TRBV29-1,TGCGGGCTAGCGGGCTACAATGAGCAGTTCTTC,CGLAGYNEQFF
NA,NA,TRBJ2-3,TRBV2,TGTGCCAGCAGTGAAACCCATAGGCCCACAGATACGCAGTATTTT,CASSETHRPTDTQYF
TRBD2,many,TRBJ2-7,TRBV18,TGTGCCAGCTCCGCGGGGGGACCCTACGAGCAGTACTTC,CASSAGGPYEQYF
NA,NA,TRBJ1-1,TRBV19,TGTGCCAGTAGTATCCCCGTCTCCAACACTGAAGCTTTCTTT,CASSIPVSNTEAFF
TRBD1,many,TRBJ2-1,TRBV27,TGTGCCAGCAGTCAGGACAGGGGGCTAGGTGAGCAGTTCTTC,CASSQDRGLGEQFF
TRBD1,NA,TRBJ2-2,TRBV30,TGTGCCTGGGCCGGGACAGGGACCACCGGGGAGCTGTTTTTT,CAWAGTGTTGELFF